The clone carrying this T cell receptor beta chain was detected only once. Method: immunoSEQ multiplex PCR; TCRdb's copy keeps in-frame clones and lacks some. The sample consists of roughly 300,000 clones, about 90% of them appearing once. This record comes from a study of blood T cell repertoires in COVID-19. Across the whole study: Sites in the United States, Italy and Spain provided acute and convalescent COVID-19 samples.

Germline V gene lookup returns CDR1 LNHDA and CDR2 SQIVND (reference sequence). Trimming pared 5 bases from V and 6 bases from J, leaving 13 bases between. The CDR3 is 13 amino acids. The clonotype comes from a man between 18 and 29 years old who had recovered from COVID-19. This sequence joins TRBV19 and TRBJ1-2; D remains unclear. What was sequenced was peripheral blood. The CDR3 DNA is TGTGCCAGTAGTTTCGGGGTTATTGATGGCTACACCTTC. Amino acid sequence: CASSFGVIDGYTF.